Shown below are 25 T cell receptor beta chains from a single sample sequenced in a study of blood T cell repertoires in COVID-19. The method was immunoSEQ multiplex PCR; TCRdb's version includes in-frame clones alone and lacks a portion of them. Of 200,000 to 250,000 clones in the sample, less than 90% were seen once. The sequencing input was PBMCs or T cells enriched from blood (not recorded which). The receptors derive from a woman aged 40 to 55 who had recovered from COVID-19.

The chain uses TRBV5-1 and TRBJ2-3; 10 bases match TRBD2. The CDR3 has 15 residues. Germline CDR1 is SGHRS and CDR2 is YFSETQ. J gave up 4 bases and V 2 bases, and 4 bases lay outside the gene matches. The CDR3 DNA reads TGCGCCAGCAGCTTCGAGCGGGAGGGTTCAGATACGCAGTATTTT. Translation gives CASSFEREGSDTQYF.

The rearrangement joins TRBV5-1 to TRBJ1-2; tentatively, D is TRBD1 (6 bases). CDR3 length: 18 amino acids. Germline V gene sequence: CDR1 SGHRS, CDR2 YFSETQ. V lost 1 base to trimming and J lost 5 bases, with 24 bases between them. CDR3 region: CASSLSTGQTTLAYGYTF. The CDR3, as DNA: TGCGCCAGCAGCTTGTCGACGGGACAAACGACTCTGGCATATGGCTACACCTTC. The whole variable domain, filled in from reference TRBV5-1 and TRBJ1-2, reads KAGVTQTPRYLIKTRGQQVTLSCSPISGHRSVSWYQQTPGQGLQFLFEYFSETQRNKGNFPGRFSGRQFSNSRSEMNVSTLELGDSALYLCASSLSTGQTTLAYGYTFGSGTRLTVV.

The chain combines TRBV5-1 with TRBJ2-5; 10 positions match TRBD2. Germline-derived CDR1 and CDR2 are SGHRS and YFSETQ. The junction had 4 bases not matched to a gene; V was cut back by 1 base and J by 1 base. The CDR3 length is 16 residues. The CDR3 is CASSLRSSGSQETQYF. CDR3 in DNA: TGCGCCAGCAGCTTGAGGTCTAGCGGGAGCCAAGAGACCCAGTACTTC.

V usage is TRBV25-1 and J usage is TRBJ1-3; 7 bases match TRBD1. Germline lookup yields CDR1 MGHDK and CDR2 SYGVNS. This CDR3 contains 15 residues. Unmatched junction bases numbered 4, after V lost 3 bases and J lost 2 bases. This CDR3 reads CASSDHRGTGNTIYF. CDR3 DNA sequence: TGTGCCAGCAGTGACCACAGGGGTACTGGAAACACCATATATTTT.

CDR3 sequence reads: CASSSGQGRTEAFF. The CDR3 DNA reads TGCGCCAGCAGCTCAGGACAGGGGAGGACTGAAGCTTTCTTT. This chain uses TRBV5-1 with TRBJ1-1; 9 bases align to TRBD1. V was clipped by 3 bases and J by 5 bases; unmatched bases: 5. The germline CDR1 and CDR2 sequences are SGHRS and YFSETQ. The CDR3 extends over 14 amino acids.

The rearrangement uses TRBV25-1 and TRBJ2-1, with 13 bases aligning to TRBD2. With 4 bases clipped from V and 8 bases from J, the junction kept 5 bases outside the gene matches. The CDR3 is made up of 15 amino acids. CDR1 is MGHDK and CDR2 is SYGVNS in the germline V gene. CDR3 sequence reads: CASSGTSGRAHEQFF. The CDR3 nucleotides are TGTGCCAGCAGTGGCACTAGCGGGAGGGCCCATGAGCAGTTCTTC.

The chain recombines TRBV10-3 with TRBJ1-5, with TRBD1 matching 10 bases. The CDR3 runs to 14 residues. Per germline, CDR1 ENHRY and CDR2 SYGVKD. After removal of 6 bases from V and 3 bases from J, the junction contained 2 bases not matched to a gene. Written as DNA, the CDR3 is TGTGCCATCAGGACAGGGGGCCCCAATCAGCCCCAGCATTTT. Its protein is CAIRTGGPNQPQHF.

Only a few counts were recorded for this clone. The CDR3 DNA reads TGTGCCACCAGCTTCCAGGGGGCATCAGATACGCAGTATTTT. This sequence encodes CATSFQGASDTQYF. V and J are TRBV24-1 and TRBJ2-3, with TRBD1 matching over 8 bases. With V trimmed by 7 bases and J by 4 bases, 6 bases remained unmatched. Germline CDR1 and CDR2: KGHDR and SFDVKD. There are 14 residues in the CDR3.

V is TRBV9 and J is TRBJ2-1; 11 positions match TRBD2. The CDR3 has 14 residues. In germline, CDR1 is SGDLS, CDR2 YYNGEE. J lost 10 bases, V lost 0 bases, and 3 bases had no gene match. CDR3 in amino acids: CASSVGLAGGEQFF. In DNA, the CDR3 is TGTGCCAGCAGCGTAGGCCTAGCGGGAGGAGAGCAGTTCTTC.

On this clone itself: Compared with germline, one end of the junction differs, possibly owing to a read error. This rearrangement joins TRBV23-1 to TRBJ1-1; TRBD1 matches at 8 bases. TRBV23-1 is placed among ORFs of uncertain function. This CDR3 has 11 residues. CDR3 coding DNA: TGCGCCAGCAGTCAAAGGACAGGGCCGAATTTT. It codes for CASSQRTGPNF.

Only one count was recorded for this clone. CDR3 nucleotide sequence: TGTGCCAGCAGTCCCCCCGGAGGACGGGGCAATCAGCCCCAGCATTTT. Residues: CASSPPGGRGNQPQHF. This chain joins TRBV27 and TRBJ1-5; D unclear. The CDR3 has 16 amino acids. Germline V CDR1 and CDR2: MNHEY, SMNVEV (reference sequence). V dropped 5 bases and J dropped 2 bases, with 16 bases sitting between them.

The J gene is TRBJ1-1, the V gene TRBV19; no firm D call. V shed 5 bases and J shed 1 base, with 14 bases lying between them. Germline V gene sequence: CDR1 LNHDA, CDR2 SQIVND (reference sequence). The CDR3 has 15 residues. The CDR3 DNA follows: TGTGCCAGTAGTCCCGAACATGCGGGGAACACTGAAGCTTTCTTT. Its protein product is CASSPEHAGNTEAFF.

The chain is built from TRBV6-6 and TRBJ2-5, with 8 bases identical to TRBD2. Per the germline V gene, CDR1 is MNHNY and CDR2 is SVGAGI (reference sequence). The CDR3 spans 15 residues. V gave up 6 bases and J gave up 7 bases; unmatched junction bases: 13. The CDR3 DNA reads TGTGCCAGCAGCCGTGGACTAGCTGAGAGGGGGACCCAGTACTTC. It encodes CASSRGLAERGTQYF.

The V gene is TRBV6-5, the J gene TRBJ2-4; TRBD2 might be the D (7 bases). Per the germline V gene, CDR1 is MNHEY and CDR2 is SVGAGI. V lost 8 bases to trimming and J lost 4 bases, with 15 bases between them. The CDR3 covers 14 residues. CDR3 residues: CASEGGQKKNIQYF. In nucleotides, the CDR3 is TGTGCCAGCGAGGGGGGGCAGAAAAAAAACATTCAGTACTTC.

The gene calls are TRBV28 and TRBJ2-7, with a weak D call TRBD1 (5 bases). This CDR3 is 14 amino acids long. Germline V gene data show CDR1 as MDHEN and CDR2 as SYDVKM. V dropped 6 bases and J dropped 3 bases, with 15 bases sitting between them. DNA for the CDR3: TGTGCCAGCAGAGGGGCAGGCACGGTCTACGAGCAGTACTTC. Encoded protein: CASRGAGTVYEQYF.

Notes on this clone: Other DNA sequences in the sample encode the same CDR3. The chain has TRBV20-1 and TRBJ2-7; TRBD2 agrees at 8 bases. There are 13 residues in the CDR3. Germline lookup yields CDR1 DFQATT and CDR2 SNEGSKA (reference sequence). The V and J ends lost 3 bases and 2 bases, in that order; junction bases with no gene match: 3. The CDR3 coding sequence is TGCAGTGCTAGTGCTAGCGGGCCCTACGAGCAGTACTTC. As protein: CSASASGPYEQYF.

The rearrangement joins TRBV7-2 to TRBJ2-3; 11 bases are a match to TRBD2. V lost 5 bases, J lost 4 bases, and 11 bases stayed unmatched. Germline V gene sequence: CDR1 SGHTA, CDR2 FQGNSA. The CDR3 has 17 amino acids. The CDR3 bases are TGTGCCAGCAGCCCCTCCCTAGCGGGAGGCCTGGCAGATACGCAGTATTTT. Protein sequence: CASSPSLAGGLADTQYF.

The V and J genes are TRBV4-1 and TRBJ2-2; 16 nucleotides align to TRBD2. The CDR3 covers 21 residues. Germline assignment: CDR1 MGHRA and CDR2 YSYEKL. Trimming took 4 bases from V and 1 from J; bases not matched to a gene: 12. CDR3 nucleotide sequence: TGCGCCAGCAGCCCGACCGGGACTAGCGGGAGGGTGTCTTTGAACACCGGGGAGCTGTTTTTT. Translating it yields CASSPTGTSGRVSLNTGELFF.

The gene calls are TRBV2 and TRBJ2-1; D not certain. Germline values: CDR1 SNHLY, CDR2 FYNNEI. V was shortened by 8 bases and J by 5 bases, with 16 bases between the two germline ends. The CDR3 extends over 14 amino acids. CDR3 residues: CASGLPRRDNEQFF. CDR3 coding DNA: TGTGCCAGCGGTCTACCTAGACGGGACAATGAGCAGTTCTTC.

This sequence joins TRBV24-1 and TRBJ2-5, with D tentatively TRBD2 (6 bases). CDR1 is KGHDR, CDR2 SFDVKD, per germline. The ends were cut back, 4 bases at V and 5 bases at J, with 10 bases in the middle. CDR3 length equals 13 residues. CDR3 sequence (DNA): TGTGCCACCAGTGAGCCGGGAGCGGAGACCCAGTACTTC. It codes for CATSEPGAETQYF.

This clone was found once. The rearrangement joins TRBV12-3 or TRBV12-4 to TRBJ2-1; TRBD2 matches 9 bases. The length of the CDR3 is 12 residues. Unmatched junction bases numbered 3, after V lost 6 bases and J lost 9 bases. CDR3 region: CASRTSGLEQFF. DNA for the CDR3: TGTGCCAGCAGAACTAGCGGGCTTGAGCAGTTCTTC.

This chain uses TRBV4-1 with TRBJ1-5, with unresolved D. The germline CDR1 and CDR2 sequences are MGHRA and YSYEKL. The CDR3 consists of 14 residues. Trimming removed 0 bases from V and 1 base from J, with 4 bases in between. CDR3 sequence: CASSQDPSNQPQHF. CDR3 in DNA: TGCGCCAGCAGCCAAGACCCGAGCAATCAGCCCCAGCATTTT.

The genes are TRBV11-2 and TRBJ1-1; D not resolved. The germline V gene has CDR1 SGHAT and CDR2 FQNNGV. This CDR3 spans 13 amino acids. V was clipped by 3 bases and J by 1 base, with 6 bases between them. The CDR3 loop is CASSFVRNTEAFF. The CDR3 coding sequence is TGTGCCAGCAGCTTTGTTCGGAACACTGAAGCTTTCTTT.

The rearrangement uses TRBV9 and TRBJ2-1; 11 bases match TRBD2. After removal of 3 bases from V and 5 bases from J, the junction contained 4 bases not matched to a gene. The CDR3 covers 15 residues. CDR1 is SGDLS and CDR2 is YYNGEE in the germline V gene. Here the CDR3 DNA reads TGTGCCAGCAGCGCGGGACTAGCGGCTAACAATGAGCAGTTCTTC. Protein sequence: CASSAGLAANNEQFF.

The V gene is TRBV11-2, the J gene TRBJ2-7, with TRBD1 matching over 7 bases. Per the germline V gene, CDR1 is SGHAT and CDR2 is FQNNGV. Unmatched junction bases numbered 10, after V lost 0 bases and J lost 2 bases. The CDR3 loop spans 17 amino acids. The CDR3 region has the DNA TGTGCCAGCAGCTTAGATAATAGAGGGGGCGCCCCCTACGAGCAGTACGTC. This translates into CASSLDNRGGAPYEQYV.